The clone carrying this T cell receptor beta chain was counted only a few times. This sample was taken from a study of blood T cell repertoires in COVID-19. Study details: Acute and convalescent COVID-19 specimens originated in the United States, Italy and Spain. Sources were T cells, B-cell-depleted T cells, or PBMCs; the material itself was cDNA or gDNA.

In the study's own analysis: Nucleated cell counts were estimated from reference gene primer amplification. Only in-frame clones appear in the TCRdb table, and some are missing; sequencing was by immunoSEQ multiplex PCR. V and J calls and clone size come straight from that table; D and trimming were deduced from the DNA. The sample consists of around 100,000 clones, approximately 86% of them appearing once. V gave up 6 bases and J gave up 6 bases; unmatched junction bases: 9. The germline gives CDR1 MNHEY, CDR2 SVGAGI. The CDR3 length is 14 residues. This sequence originates from a man aged 40-49 years with acute or convalescent COVID-19. Material: peripheral blood. The chain is built from TRBV6-5 and TRBJ2-3; 7 bases match TRBD1. The CDR3 DNA is TGTGCCAGCAGCTTGACAGGGAATGAGGATACGCAGTATTTT. Translating gives CASSLTGNEDTQYF.